This T cell receptor beta chain was found in a study of identical twins. Germline V gene lookup returns CDR1 MNHNS and CDR2 SASEGT. CDR3 length equals 15 residues. V lost 3 bases and J lost 7; bases outside the gene matches: 8. Concerning this clonotype itself: Its antigen is undetermined.

Unique molecular identifiers were present on the cDNA, and a universal primer site came from template switching. Each CDR3 protein is one row after TCRdb ran MiXCR on the 5' RACE reads. The sample consists of 1.5 million to 2 million distinct CDR3 sequences, about 31% of them appearing once. Regarding the study as a whole: The study based its conclusions on cross-sectional statistical analysis and did not follow the same donors. Beta out-of-frame sequences displayed a weaker excess of sharing between twins.

The clonotype was recovered from a newborn girl in good health. The specimen was cord blood. The chain employs TRBV6-1 and TRBJ1-4; 7 positions agree with TRBD1. The CDR3 region has the DNA TGTGCCAGCAGTGACCCCGGGACAGTAGGTGAAAAACTGTTTTTT. It yields the protein CASSDPGTVGEKLFF.